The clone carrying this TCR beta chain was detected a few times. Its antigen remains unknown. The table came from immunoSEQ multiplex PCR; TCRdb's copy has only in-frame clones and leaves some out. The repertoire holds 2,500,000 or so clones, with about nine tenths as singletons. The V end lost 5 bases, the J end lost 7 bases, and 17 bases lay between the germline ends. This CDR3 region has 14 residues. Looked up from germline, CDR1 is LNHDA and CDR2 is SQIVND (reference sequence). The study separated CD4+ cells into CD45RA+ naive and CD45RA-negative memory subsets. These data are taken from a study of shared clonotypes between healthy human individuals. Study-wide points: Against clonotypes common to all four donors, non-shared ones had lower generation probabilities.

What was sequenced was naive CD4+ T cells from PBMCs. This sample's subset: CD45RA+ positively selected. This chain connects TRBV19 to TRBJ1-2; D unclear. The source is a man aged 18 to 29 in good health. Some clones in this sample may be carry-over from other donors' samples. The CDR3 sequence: CASSPQRPRGGYTF. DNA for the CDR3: TGTGCCAGTAGTCCTCAACGGCCCAGAGGTGGCTACACCTTC. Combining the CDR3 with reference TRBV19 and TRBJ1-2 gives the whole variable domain DGGITQSPKYLFRKEGQNVTLSCEQNLNHDAMYWYRQDPGQGLRLIYYSQIVNDFQKGDIAEGYSVSREKKESFPLTVTSAQKNPTAFYLCASSPQRPRGGYTFGSGTRLTVV.